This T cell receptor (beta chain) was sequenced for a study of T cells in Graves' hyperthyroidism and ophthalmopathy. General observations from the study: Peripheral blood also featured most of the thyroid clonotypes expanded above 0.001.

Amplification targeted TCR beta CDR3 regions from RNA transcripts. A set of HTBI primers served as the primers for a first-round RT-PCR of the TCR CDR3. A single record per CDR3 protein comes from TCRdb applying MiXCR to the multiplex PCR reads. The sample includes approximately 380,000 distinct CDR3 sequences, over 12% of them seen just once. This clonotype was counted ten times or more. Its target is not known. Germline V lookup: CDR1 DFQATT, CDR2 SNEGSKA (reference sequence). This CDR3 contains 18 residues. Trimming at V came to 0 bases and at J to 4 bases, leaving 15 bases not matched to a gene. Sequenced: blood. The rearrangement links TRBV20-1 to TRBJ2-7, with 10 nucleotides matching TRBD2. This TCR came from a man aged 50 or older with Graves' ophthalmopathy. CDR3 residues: CSARDFWGAAGGTYEQYF. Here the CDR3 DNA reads TGCAGTGCTAGAGATTTCTGGGGGGCAGCGGGAGGGACTTACGAGCAGTACTTC.